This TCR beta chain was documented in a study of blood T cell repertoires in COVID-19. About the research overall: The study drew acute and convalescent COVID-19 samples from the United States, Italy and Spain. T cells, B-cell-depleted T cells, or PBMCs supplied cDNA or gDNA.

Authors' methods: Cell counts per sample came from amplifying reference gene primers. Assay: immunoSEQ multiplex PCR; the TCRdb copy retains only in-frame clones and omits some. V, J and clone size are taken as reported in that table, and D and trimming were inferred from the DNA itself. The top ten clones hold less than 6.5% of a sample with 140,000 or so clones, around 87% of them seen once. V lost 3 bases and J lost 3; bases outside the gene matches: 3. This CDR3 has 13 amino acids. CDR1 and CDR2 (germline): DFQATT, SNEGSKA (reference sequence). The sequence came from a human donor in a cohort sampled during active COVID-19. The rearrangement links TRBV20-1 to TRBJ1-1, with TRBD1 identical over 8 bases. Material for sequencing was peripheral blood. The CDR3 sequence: CSASRTGYTEAFF. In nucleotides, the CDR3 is TGCAGTGCTAGTCGGACAGGGTACACTGAAGCTTTCTTT.